This TCR beta chain stems from a study of blood T cell repertoires in COVID-19. Background on the study: The United States, Italy and Spain provided the acute and convalescent COVID-19 samples.

Original processing notes: The assay estimated nucleated cells by amplifying reference gene primers. Clones were sequenced by immunoSEQ multiplex PCR, and TCRdb holds only the in-frame ones, with some missing. V and J calls and clone size are copied from that table; D and trimming were computed from the DNA. The sample comprises 200,000 or so clones, around 81% of which are singletons, and roughly an eighth rests with the top ten. This CDR3 comprises 13 residues. The V end lost 3 bases, the J end lost 6 bases, and 8 bases lay between the germline ends. Sequencing was performed on peripheral blood. This chain uses TRBV12-3 or TRBV12-4 with TRBJ2-2, with D unclear. The origin of this receptor is a woman over 75 with COVID-19, enrolled during active disease. In nucleotides, the CDR3 is TGTGCCAGCAGTTTCTCGGTCGCCGGGGAGCTGTTTTTT. Encoded protein: CASSFSVAGELFF.